Each of the 8 T cell receptor beta chains below was sequenced from the same sample in a study of T cell clonotyping in hematopoietic cell transplantation. TCRdb's copy holds only in-frame clones and misses some; the assay was immunoSEQ multiplex PCR. The data hold fewer than 45,000 clones, with 80% to 90% observed a single time. Sequencing was performed on peripheral blood mononuclear cells. These TCRs come from a woman in her forties in good health. Some clones in this sample may be carry-over from other donors' samples.

The chain combines TRBV7-2 with TRBJ1-5; D is unclear. CDR3 length: 15 residues. Germline CDR1 reads SGHTA; CDR2 reads FQGNSA. Between the trimmed V and J ends, which lost 1 base and 2 bases, there was a span of 9 bases. The CDR3 DNA reads as TGTGCCAGCAGCTTAGGTAGGCAGCGCAATCAGCCCCAGCATTTT. Its translation: CASSLGRQRNQPQHF.

The V and J genes are TRBV25-1 and TRBJ2-7, with 8 bases aligning to TRBD1. The CDR3 contains 14 residues. Unmatched junction bases numbered 10, after V lost 5 bases and J lost 7 bases. Per germline, CDR1 MGHDK and CDR2 SYGVNS. This CDR3 is CASSQSDRVEEQYF. The CDR3 DNA is TGTGCCAGCAGTCAATCGGACAGGGTGGAGGAGCAGTACTTC.

The rearrangement joins TRBV4-2 to TRBJ2-2; D unclear. Germline CDR1 LGHNA, CDR2 YNFKEQ. The CDR3 runs 16 residues. The germline V and J ends were trimmed by 0 bases and 1 base, with 9 bases remaining between them. The CDR3 DNA reads as TGTGCCAGCAGCCAAGATTCGCAGCGGAACACCGGGGAGCTGTTTTTT. Amino acid sequence: CASSQDSQRNTGELFF.

This chain joins TRBV10-3 and TRBJ2-1; the match to TRBD2 covers 7 bases. CDR3 length equals 17 residues. The germline gives CDR1 ENHRY, CDR2 SYGVKD. V shed 0 bases, J shed 3 bases, and the junction held 8 bases outside the gene matches. The CDR3: CAISESGAGFGYNEQFF. The CDR3 coding sequence is TGTGCCATCAGTGAGTCGGGAGCGGGATTCGGCTACAATGAGCAGTTCTTC.

V and J are TRBV5-1 and TRBJ2-7, with TRBD2 matching over 7 bases. Germline values: CDR1 SGHRS, CDR2 YFSETQ. V lost 7 bases to trimming and J lost 2 bases; unmatched junction nucleotides: 15. There are 16 residues in the CDR3. The CDR3 sequence: CASARGERDLAYEQYF. CDR3 DNA: TGCGCCAGCGCTCGAGGCGAGCGGGACCTCGCCTACGAGCAGTACTTC.

The rearrangement links TRBV4-2 to TRBJ2-7; 7 bases are a match to TRBD2. This CDR3 region has 17 residues. CDR1 and CDR2 (germline): LGHNA, YNFKEQ. After removal of 1 base from V and 0 bases from J, the junction contained 9 bases not matched to a gene. The DNA of the CDR3 is TGTGCCAGCAGCCAAGCCTCAGGGAGGGCGAACTCCTACGAGCAGTACTTC. The encoded protein is CASSQASGRANSYEQYF.

This clone was observed a handful of times. CDR3: CAISPDHTGELFF. DNA of the CDR3: TGTGCCATCAGCCCTGACCACACCGGGGAGCTGTTTTTT. This chain joins TRBV10-3 and TRBJ2-2; D gene uncertain. V shed 6 bases and J shed 3 bases, with 8 bases lying between them. From germline, CDR1 is ENHRY and CDR2 SYGVKD. This CDR3 has 13 amino acids.

The gene calls are TRBV4-2 and TRBJ1-5; a weak D match, TRBD1 (6 bases). This CDR3 comprises 15 residues. Germline V CDR1 and CDR2: LGHNA, YNFKEQ. Trimming left V 0 bases short and J 6 bases short, with 12 bases between. The chain's CDR3 is CASSQEAGAGQPQHF. CDR3 in DNA: TGTGCCAGCAGCCAAGAGGCGGGGGCGGGTCAGCCCCAGCATTTT.